Listed below are T cell receptor beta chains from one sample, sequenced in a study of cytomegalovirus exposure and HLA in healthy donors. Profiled with immunoSEQ multiplex PCR; TCRdb holds only in-frame clones, not every one. The table lists some 160,000 clones, approximately 90% of them singletons. What was sequenced was PBMCs. The source is a man younger than 35 in good health and CMV-seronegative. Both conserved end residues are trimmed from each CDR3. The order of the fields is CDR3 length, V gene, J gene, D gene, clone size, CDR3 protein. D genes are given only for firm matches. Size values are once, few and many counts, or a class for expanded clones, and some rows have none.

len: 13; v_gene: TRBV2; j_gene: TRBJ1-3; d_gene: .; abundance: few; CDR3aa: ASSEGQVGGNTIY
len: 15; v_gene: TRBV28; j_gene: TRBJ1-1; d_gene: TRBD1; abundance: .; CDR3aa: ASSFGSRGYLGTEAF
len: 13; v_gene: TRBV7-2; j_gene: TRBJ2-7; d_gene: TRBD2; abundance: .; CDR3aa: ASSFGTSGRYEQY
len: 11; v_gene: TRBV29-1; j_gene: TRBJ1-2; d_gene: TRBD1; abundance: .; CDR3aa: SVGTGFNYGYT
len: 14; v_gene: TRBV7-9; j_gene: TRBJ2-7; d_gene: TRBD2; abundance: .; CDR3aa: ASSRTRTSGSYEQY
len: 12; v_gene: TRBV27; j_gene: TRBJ2-7; d_gene: .; abundance: .; CDR3aa: ASSRGASSYEQY
len: 14; v_gene: TRBV4-3; j_gene: TRBJ1-4; d_gene: .; abundance: .; CDR3aa: ASSQPNRETNEKLF
len: 11; v_gene: TRBV27; j_gene: TRBJ2-5; d_gene: TRBD1; abundance: .; CDR3aa: ASCPTGRETQY
len: 10; v_gene: TRBV29-1; j_gene: TRBJ2-1; d_gene: .; abundance: .; CDR3aa: SYARTSNEQF
len: 10; v_gene: TRBV11-3; j_gene: TRBJ2-1; d_gene: .; abundance: once; CDR3aa: ASSLRGDEQF
len: 12; v_gene: TRBV29-1; j_gene: TRBJ2-5; d_gene: TRBD1; abundance: .; CDR3aa: SVRTGGPQETQY
len: 15; v_gene: TRBV7-2; j_gene: TRBJ2-7; d_gene: TRBD2; abundance: .; CDR3aa: ASSLGLSPAGVREQY
len: 12; v_gene: TRBV10-3; j_gene: TRBJ1-5; d_gene: .; abundance: .; CDR3aa: AISEQGGAQPQH
len: 15; v_gene: TRBV5-8; j_gene: TRBJ2-7; d_gene: .; abundance: .; CDR3aa: ASSPEYRVRAWGEQY
len: 9; v_gene: TRBV28; j_gene: TRBJ2-5; d_gene: TRBD1; abundance: few; CDR3aa: ASSFDRAQY
len: 14; v_gene: TRBV7-2; j_gene: TRBJ2-7; d_gene: TRBD1; abundance: .; CDR3aa: ASSLDPGQGAYEQY
len: 13; v_gene: TRBV5-1; j_gene: TRBJ2-1; d_gene: TRBD2; abundance: .; CDR3aa: ASSSSGGSYNEQF
len: 13; v_gene: TRBV18; j_gene: TRBJ2-3; d_gene: TRBD1; abundance: .; CDR3aa: ASSPQQGALDTQY
len: 10; v_gene: TRBV2; j_gene: TRBJ1-1; d_gene: .; abundance: .; CDR3aa: ASRAGYGEAF
len: 11; v_gene: TRBV4-1; j_gene: TRBJ2-1; d_gene: TRBD1; abundance: .; CDR3aa: ASSRTGDNEQF
len: 11; v_gene: TRBV5-1; j_gene: TRBJ1-1; d_gene: TRBD1; abundance: .; CDR3aa: ASSLDRGTEAF